This passage covers 21 T cell receptor beta chains from one sample sequenced in a study of blood T cell repertoires in COVID-19. The table came from immunoSEQ multiplex PCR; TCRdb's copy has only in-frame clones and leaves some out. The sample has about 35,000 clones, about four fifths seen once. Sequencing was carried out using peripheral blood. These TCRs come from a man aged 50 to 60 with acute or convalescent COVID-19.

This clone has just one count. The V gene is TRBV29-1, the J gene TRBJ2-1; 7 bases match TRBD2. V shed 8 bases and J 2 bases; nucleotides not matched to a gene: 9. CDR3 length equals 14 residues. Germline values: CDR1 SQVTM, CDR2 ANQGSEA. CDR3 sequence reads: CSILAERTYNEQFF. Here the CDR3 DNA reads TGCAGCATTCTAGCGGAGAGGACCTACAATGAGCAGTTCTTC.

The chain joins TRBV5-1 to TRBJ1-3; a possible D gene is TRBD1 (6 bases). The V gene lost 1 base and the J gene lost 1 base, with 9 bases spanning the gap. Germline V gives CDR1 SGHRS, CDR2 YFSETQ. CDR3 length: 15 amino acids. CDR3 sequence: CASSLTGSSGNTIYF. CDR3 nucleotides: TGCGCCAGCAGCTTGACAGGGAGTTCTGGAAACACCATATATTTT.

V gene TRBV7-8 combines with J gene TRBJ1-4, with 8 bases lining up with TRBD1. The germline CDR1 and CDR2 sequences are SGHVS and FQNEAQ. The CDR3 sequence is 15 residues long. Trimming took 1 base from V and 8 from J; bases not matched to a gene: 6. The DNA for the CDR3 is TGTGCCAGCAGCTTAGGAAGGACAGGGAGGGAAAAACTGTTTTTT. Translating it yields CASSLGRTGREKLFF.

This sequence joins TRBV19 and TRBJ2-2, with 10 bases identical to TRBD2. Germline CDR1 reads LNHDA; CDR2 reads SQIVND (reference sequence). J gave up 1 base and V 3 bases, and 5 bases lay outside the gene matches. The CDR3 runs to 17 residues. CDR3: CASSIQGLAMNTGELFF. The DNA for the CDR3 is TGTGCCAGTAGTATTCAGGGACTAGCGATGAACACCGGGGAGCTGTTTTTT.

The chain recombines TRBV28 with TRBJ1-5; 11 positions agree with TRBD1. V shed 6 bases, J shed 7 bases, and the junction held 5 bases outside the gene matches. The CDR3 loop spans 14 amino acids. Germline CDR1 is MDHEN and CDR2 is SYDVKM. The CDR3 DNA reads as TGTGCCAGCAGGGGGACAGGGGGGTGGCAGCCCCAGCATTTT. It specifies CASRGTGGWQPQHF.

The chain recombines TRBV4-1 with TRBJ2-1, with 11 bases aligning to TRBD2. This CDR3 contains 16 residues. Germline-derived CDR1 and CDR2 are MGHRA and YSYEKL. Losses at the gene ends were 3 bases for V and 4 bases for J; bases not matched to a gene: 5. The CDR3 region is CASSQKGLAEYNEQFF. The CDR3 region has the DNA TGCGCCAGCAGCCAGAAGGGACTAGCGGAGTACAATGAGCAGTTCTTC.

V and J are TRBV10-1 and TRBJ2-2; possible D gene TRBD2, 6 bases. Germline V gene data show CDR1 as WNHNN and CDR2 as SYGVQD (reference sequence). There are 14 residues in the CDR3. Trimming shortened V by 7 bases and J by 4 bases, and 13 bases separated the two germline ends. The CDR3 reads CASTEGSGTGELFF. CDR3 DNA sequence: TGCGCCAGCACGGAGGGGAGTGGCACCGGGGAGCTGTTTTTT.

The chain has TRBV19 and TRBJ2-3, with TRBD1 matching over 11 bases. This CDR3 region has 15 residues. The ends lost 4 bases at V and 3 bases at J; junction bases unmatched: 3. In germline, CDR1 is LNHDA, CDR2 SQIVND (reference sequence). This CDR3 reads CASSRTGGLTDTQYF. The DNA of the CDR3 is TGTGCCAGTAGTAGGACAGGGGGCTTGACAGATACGCAGTATTTT. The variable domain in full, completed from reference TRBV19 and TRBJ2-3, reads DGGITQSPKYLFRKEGQNVTLSCEQNLNHDAMYWYRQDPGQGLRLIYYSQIVNDFQKGDIAEGYSVSREKKESFPLTVTSAQKNPTAFYLCASSRTGGLTDTQYFGPGTRLTVL.

The genes are TRBV12-3 or TRBV12-4 and TRBJ2-1; possible D gene TRBD2, 6 bases. This CDR3 contains 13 residues. The V end lost 6 bases, the J end lost 4 bases, and 10 bases lay between the germline ends. CDR3 bases: TGTGCCAGCAGGACCGGGGGTTACAATGAGCAGTTCTTC. Translating gives CASRTGGYNEQFF.

The J gene is TRBJ2-7, the V gene TRBV2; D is ambiguous. Germline lookup yields CDR1 SNHLY and CDR2 FYNNEI. The CDR3 has 10 residues. V was cut by 7 bases and J by 3 bases, with 4 bases left in between. The CDR3 loop reads CASTYYEQYF. The CDR3 DNA reads as TGTGCCAGCACCTACTACGAGCAGTACTTC.

The CDR3 spells CASSEDRAEKLFF. The DNA of the CDR3 is TGTGCCAGCAGTGAAGACAGGGCTGAAAAACTGTTTTTT. The V call is TRBV6-1, the J call TRBJ1-4, with D perhaps TRBD1 (6 bases). The CDR3 runs to 13 residues. The germline V and J ends were trimmed by 1 base and 7 bases, with 7 bases remaining between them. The V gene's germline CDR1 is MNHNS and CDR2 SASEGT.

The V call is TRBV27, the J call TRBJ2-7; 11 positions agree with TRBD2. CDR3 size: 15 residues. Unmatched junction bases numbered 8, after V lost 5 bases and J lost 5 bases. Germline CDR1 reads MNHEY; CDR2 reads SMNVEV (reference sequence). The CDR3 bases are TGTGCCAGCAGTCCAATAGCGGGAGGGCTGGACGAGCAGTACTTC. Encoded protein: CASSPIAGGLDEQYF.

This sequence joins TRBV5-6 and TRBJ2-3; 11 nucleotides agree with TRBD2. Per germline, CDR1 SGHDT and CDR2 YYEEEE. The CDR3 runs to 16 residues. J gave up 3 bases and V 4 bases, and 7 bases lay outside the gene matches. The CDR3 bases are TGTGCCAGCAGCCCAGGGATAGCGGGAGGGACAGATACGCAGTATTTT. Translated, it gives CASSPGIAGGTDTQYF.

The chain links TRBV29-1 to TRBJ2-4; D is ambiguous. Germline loops: CDR1 SQVTM, CDR2 ANQGSEA. The CDR3 extends over 13 amino acids. Trimming left V 5 bases short and J 3 bases short, with 11 bases between. The CDR3 protein is CSVQEGSKNIQYF. The CDR3 nucleotides are TGCAGCGTTCAGGAAGGTAGCAAAAACATTCAGTACTTC. Based on the CDR3 plus reference TRBV29-1 and TRBJ2-4, the full variable domain is SAVISQKPSRDICQRGTSLTIQCQVDSQVTMMFWYRQQPGQSLTLIATANQGSEATYESGFVIDKFPISRPNLTFSTLTVSNMSPEDSSIYLCSVQEGSKNIQYFGAGTRLSVL.

The chain uses TRBV4-1 and TRBJ2-5, with D possibly matching TRBD2 (6 bases). Trimming removed 3 bases at V and 5 bases at J, with 22 bases between. Germline CDR1 MGHRA, CDR2 YSYEKL. The CDR3 is 17 amino acids. CDR3 DNA sequence: TGCGCCAGCAGCCAGAACGTGATCCAGGGAGGAAGGGAGACCCAGTACTTC. Residues: CASSQNVIQGGRETQYF.

This chain connects TRBV28 to TRBJ2-7; 7 bases are a match to TRBD1. The germline V gene has CDR1 MDHEN and CDR2 SYDVKM. V gave up 2 bases and J gave up 3 bases; unmatched junction bases: 1. CDR3 size: 13 residues. The CDR3 sequence is CASSLGTDYEQYF. The CDR3 nucleotides are TGTGCCAGCAGTTTAGGGACAGACTACGAGCAGTACTTC.

The rearrangement joins TRBV12-3 or TRBV12-4 to TRBJ2-7; TRBD1 matches at 9 bases. V dropped 6 bases and J dropped 6; count of bases not matched to a gene: 6. The CDR3 is 13 amino acids. CDR3 sequence reads: CASRRDREREQYF. The CDR3 DNA follows: TGTGCCAGCAGACGGGACAGGGAACGCGAGCAGTACTTC.

This rearrangement joins TRBV24-1 to TRBJ2-3; 10 nucleotides line up with TRBD2. Trimming at V came to 3 bases and at J to 1 base, leaving 6 bases not matched to a gene. CDR1 KGHDR and CDR2 SFDVKD come from the germline V gene. There are 17 residues in the CDR3. The CDR3, as DNA: TGTGCCACCAGTGATCCCAGGACTAGCGGTCGCACAGATACGCAGTATTTT. Translated, it gives CATSDPRTSGRTDTQYF.

The genes are TRBV5-6 and TRBJ2-3, with 8 nucleotides matching TRBD2. The germline V gene has CDR1 SGHDT and CDR2 YYEEEE. The CDR3 length is 14 residues. V lost 2 bases to trimming and J lost 1 base; unmatched junction nucleotides: 0. CDR3: CASSFSGGTDTQYF. The CDR3 nucleotides are TGTGCCAGCAGCTTTAGCGGGGGCACAGATACGCAGTATTTT.

The chain couples TRBV29-1 to TRBJ2-7, with a tentative D call TRBD2 (6 bases). Germline CDR1 is SQVTM and CDR2 is ANQGSEA. This CDR3 comprises 12 residues. The V end was cut by 3 bases, the J end by 5 bases, with 11 bases between. The CDR3 region has the DNA TGCAGCGTTGATTCGGGGGAGAACGAGCAGTACTTC. It is translated as CSVDSGENEQYF.

This clone was counted between two and nine times. The chain has TRBV19 and TRBJ1-2, with 7 nucleotides matching TRBD1. The germline CDR1 and CDR2 sequences are LNHDA and SQIVND (reference sequence). CDR3 length: 14 residues. The V segment lost 7 bases and the J segment 3 bases; nucleotides outside the gene matches: 8. This CDR3 reads CASISTGRDYGYTF. Written as DNA, the CDR3 is TGTGCCAGTATCTCGACAGGGAGAGACTATGGCTACACCTTC.